This T cell receptor beta chain comes out of a study of T cell responses to AZD1222 COVID-19 vaccine. Study-level background: The study pooled second doses at about 4 or about 12 weeks. Study results and limitations: Nearly half of unique spike-specific TCRs reportedly avoided B.1.351 and B.1.1.7 mutated regions. Donors, mostly white British, included more females; clonal diversity was possibly underestimated.

Profiling relied on immunoSEQ multiplex PCR, and the TCRdb table lists in-frame clones only, not all of them. Of fewer than 65,000 clones detected, 84% appear once; the ten largest clones hold about 10%. As regards this clone: Its matching antigen is unknown.

The CDR3 consists of 16 residues. The sequence was collected from an adult in good health. The sequencing used peripheral blood, collected on day 0 of AZD1222 vaccination. V and J are TRBV12-2 and TRBJ1-2. TRBV12-2 is listed as a pseudogene. The CDR3 DNA reads TGTGCAAGTCGCTGGGGGTGGGGCCTGGTGGACTATGGCTACACCTTC. It encodes CASRWGWGLVDYGYTF.